A single TCR beta chain is shown here with its context. The data derive from a study of OX40 agonist ivuxolimab in advanced cancers. Profiling relied on immunoSEQ multiplex PCR, and the TCRdb table lists in-frame clones only, not all of them. The data contain under 35,000 clones, roughly 82% of them singletons. Germline values: CDR1 SGDLS, CDR2 YYNGEE. The V end was cut by 4 bases, the J end by 2 bases, with 15 bases between. This CDR3 contains 16 residues. The gene calls are TRBV9 and TRBJ2-2, with D possibly being TRBD2 (6 bases). The receptor comes from an adult with an advanced solid tumor such as melanoma, head and neck, liver or kidney cancer. The sample here was CD4+ or CD8+ T cells sorted from blood, taken in a trial of the OX40 agonist ivuxolimab. This CDR3 reads CASSPGSEPNTGELFF. CDR3 sequence (DNA): TGTGCCAGCAGCCCCGGGAGTGAACCCAACACCGGGGAGCTGTTTTTT.